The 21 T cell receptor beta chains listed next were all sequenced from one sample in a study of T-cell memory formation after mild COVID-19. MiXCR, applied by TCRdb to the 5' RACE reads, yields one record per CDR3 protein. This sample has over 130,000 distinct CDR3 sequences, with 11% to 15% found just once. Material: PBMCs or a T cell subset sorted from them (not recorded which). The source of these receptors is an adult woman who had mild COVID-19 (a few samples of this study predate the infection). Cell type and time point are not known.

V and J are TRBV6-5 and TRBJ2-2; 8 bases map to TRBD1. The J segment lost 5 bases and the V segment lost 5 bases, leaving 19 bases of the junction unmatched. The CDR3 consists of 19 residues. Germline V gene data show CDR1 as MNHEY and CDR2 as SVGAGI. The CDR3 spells CASSHGWGRQGKSTGELFF. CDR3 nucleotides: TGTGCCAGCAGTCATGGGTGGGGGAGACAGGGGAAATCAACCGGGGAGCTGTTTTTT.

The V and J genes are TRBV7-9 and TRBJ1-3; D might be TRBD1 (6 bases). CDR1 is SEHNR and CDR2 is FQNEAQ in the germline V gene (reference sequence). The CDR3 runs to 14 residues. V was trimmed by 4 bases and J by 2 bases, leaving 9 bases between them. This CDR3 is CASSSQGPGNTIYF. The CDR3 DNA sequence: TGTGCCAGCAGCTCACAGGGTCCTGGAAACACCATATATTTT.

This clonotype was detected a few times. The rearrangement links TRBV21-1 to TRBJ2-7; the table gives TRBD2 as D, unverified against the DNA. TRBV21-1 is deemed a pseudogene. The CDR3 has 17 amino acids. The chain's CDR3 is CASSREFSGPISYEQYF. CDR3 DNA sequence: TGTGCCAGCAGCAGAGAATTTAGCGGGCCAATCTCCTACGAGCAGTACTTC.

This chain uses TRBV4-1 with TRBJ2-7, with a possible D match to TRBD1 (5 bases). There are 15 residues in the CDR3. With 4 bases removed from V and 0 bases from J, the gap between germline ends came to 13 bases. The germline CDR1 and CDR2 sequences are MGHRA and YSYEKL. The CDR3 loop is CASSPKGDSSYEQYF. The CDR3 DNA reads TGCGCCAGCAGCCCGAAAGGGGATAGCTCCTACGAGCAGTACTTC.

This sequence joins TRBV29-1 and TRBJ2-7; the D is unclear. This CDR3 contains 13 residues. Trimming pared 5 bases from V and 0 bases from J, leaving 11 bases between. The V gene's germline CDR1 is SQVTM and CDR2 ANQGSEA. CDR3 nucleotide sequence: TGCAGCGTTTCCTCACTAAGCTCCTACGAGCAGTACTTC. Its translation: CSVSSLSSYEQYF.

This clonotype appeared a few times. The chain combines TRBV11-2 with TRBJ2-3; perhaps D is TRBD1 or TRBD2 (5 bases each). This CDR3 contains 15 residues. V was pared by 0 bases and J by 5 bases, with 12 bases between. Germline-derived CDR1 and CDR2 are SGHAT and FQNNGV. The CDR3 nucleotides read TGTGCCAGCAGCTTAGAGGGGCCCGGGGTAGATACGCAGTATTTT. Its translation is CASSLEGPGVDTQYF.

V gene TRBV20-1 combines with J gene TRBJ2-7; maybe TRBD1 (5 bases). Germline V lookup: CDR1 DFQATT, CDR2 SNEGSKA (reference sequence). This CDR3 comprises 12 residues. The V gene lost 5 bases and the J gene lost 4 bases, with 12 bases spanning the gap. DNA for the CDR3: TGCAGTGCTCAAGGGGTCTCGTACGAGCAGTACTTC. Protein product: CSAQGVSYEQYF.

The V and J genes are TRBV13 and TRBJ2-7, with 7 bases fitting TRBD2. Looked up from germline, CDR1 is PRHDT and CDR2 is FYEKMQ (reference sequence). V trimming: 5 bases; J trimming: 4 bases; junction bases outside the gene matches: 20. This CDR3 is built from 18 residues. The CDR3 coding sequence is TGTGCCAGCAGCCCCCGTGGTTGGGCGGGGGAGCCTAAATACGAGCAGTACTTC. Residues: CASSPRGWAGEPKYEQYF.

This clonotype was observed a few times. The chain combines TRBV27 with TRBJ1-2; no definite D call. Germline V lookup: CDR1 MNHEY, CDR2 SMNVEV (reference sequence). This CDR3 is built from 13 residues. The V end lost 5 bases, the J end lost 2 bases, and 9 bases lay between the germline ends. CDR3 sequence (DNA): TGTGCCAGCAGTCTACAAACCAACTATGGCTACACCTTC. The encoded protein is CASSLQTNYGYTF.

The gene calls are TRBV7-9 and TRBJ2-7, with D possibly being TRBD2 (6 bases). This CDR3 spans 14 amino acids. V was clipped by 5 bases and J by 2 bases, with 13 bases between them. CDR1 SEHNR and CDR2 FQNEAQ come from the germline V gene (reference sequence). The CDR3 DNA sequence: TGTGCCAGCAGCCCTGGGGGGACCACCTACGAGCAGTACTTC. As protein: CASSPGGTTYEQYF.

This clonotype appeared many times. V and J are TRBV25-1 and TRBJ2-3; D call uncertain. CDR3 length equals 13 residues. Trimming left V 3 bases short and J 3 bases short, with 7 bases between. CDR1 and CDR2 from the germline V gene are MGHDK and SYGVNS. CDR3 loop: CASSDLETDTQYF. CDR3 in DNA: TGTGCCAGCAGTGACCTCGAGACAGATACGCAGTATTTT. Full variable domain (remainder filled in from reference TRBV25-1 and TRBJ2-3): EADIYQTPRYLVIGTGKKITLECSQTMGHDKMYWYQQDPGMELHLIHYSYGVNSTEKGDLSSESTVSRIRTEHFPLTLESARPSHTSQYLCASSDLETDTQYFGPGTRLTVL.

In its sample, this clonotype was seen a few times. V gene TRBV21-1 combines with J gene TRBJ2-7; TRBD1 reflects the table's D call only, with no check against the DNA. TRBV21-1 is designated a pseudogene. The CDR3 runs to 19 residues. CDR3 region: CASSRRETGILYSSYEQYF. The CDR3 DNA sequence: TGTGCCAGCAGCCGCAGGGAGACAGGGATTTTATATTCCTCCTACGAGCAGTACTTC.

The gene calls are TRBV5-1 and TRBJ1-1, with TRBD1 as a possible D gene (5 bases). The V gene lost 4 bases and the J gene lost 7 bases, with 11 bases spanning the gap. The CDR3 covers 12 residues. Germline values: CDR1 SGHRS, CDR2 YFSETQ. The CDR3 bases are TGCGCCAGCAGCCGGGGCGGACGTGAAGCTTTCTTT. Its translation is CASSRGGREAFF.

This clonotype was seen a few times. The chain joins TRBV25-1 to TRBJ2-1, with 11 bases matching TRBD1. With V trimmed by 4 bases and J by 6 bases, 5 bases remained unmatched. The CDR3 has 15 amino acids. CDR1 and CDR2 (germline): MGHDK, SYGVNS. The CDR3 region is CASSVGTGGINEQFF. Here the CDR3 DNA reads TGTGCCAGCAGTGTAGGGACAGGGGGTATCAATGAGCAGTTCTTC. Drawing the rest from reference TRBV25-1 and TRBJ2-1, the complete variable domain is EADIYQTPRYLVIGTGKKITLECSQTMGHDKMYWYQQDPGMELHLIHYSYGVNSTEKGDLSSESTVSRIRTEHFPLTLESARPSHTSQYLCASSVGTGGINEQFFGPGTRLTVL.

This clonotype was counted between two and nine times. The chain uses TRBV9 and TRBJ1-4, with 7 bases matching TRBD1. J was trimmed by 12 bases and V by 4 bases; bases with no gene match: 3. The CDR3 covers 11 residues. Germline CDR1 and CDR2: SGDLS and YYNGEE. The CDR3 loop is CASSPGTELFF. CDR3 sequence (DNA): TGTGCCAGCAGCCCCGGGACAGAACTGTTTTTT.

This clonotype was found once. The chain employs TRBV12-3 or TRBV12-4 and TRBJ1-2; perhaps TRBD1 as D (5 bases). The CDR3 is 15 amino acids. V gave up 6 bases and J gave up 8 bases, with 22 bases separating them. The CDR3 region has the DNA TGTGCCAGCAGCTACTCGTTGGGACCCCGGGGGGGCTACACCTTC. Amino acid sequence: CASSYSLGPRGGYTF.

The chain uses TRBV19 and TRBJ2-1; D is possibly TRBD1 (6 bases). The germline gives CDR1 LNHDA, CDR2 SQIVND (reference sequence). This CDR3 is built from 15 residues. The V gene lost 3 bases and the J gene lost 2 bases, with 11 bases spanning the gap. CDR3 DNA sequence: TGTGCCAGTAGTATTTCGGGACATCCCTACAATGAGCAGTTCTTC. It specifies CASSISGHPYNEQFF.

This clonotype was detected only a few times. DNA of the CDR3: TGTGCCACCAGCTTGGGGGCGGGAGTGGGGGATGAGCAGTTCTTC. This encodes CATSLGAGVGDEQFF. V gene TRBV15 combines with J gene TRBJ2-1; tentatively, D is TRBD2 (7 bases). Germline V gives CDR1 LNHNV, CDR2 YYDKDF (reference sequence). The CDR3 loop spans 15 amino acids. V was clipped by 5 bases and J by 8 bases, with 19 bases between them.

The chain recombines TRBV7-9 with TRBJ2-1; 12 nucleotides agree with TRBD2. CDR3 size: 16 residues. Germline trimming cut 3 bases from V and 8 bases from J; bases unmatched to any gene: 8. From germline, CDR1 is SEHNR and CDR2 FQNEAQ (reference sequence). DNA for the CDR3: TGTGCCAGCAGCTTCTTTTTACTAGCGGGAGGTTATGAGCAGTTCTTC. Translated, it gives CASSFFLLAGGYEQFF.

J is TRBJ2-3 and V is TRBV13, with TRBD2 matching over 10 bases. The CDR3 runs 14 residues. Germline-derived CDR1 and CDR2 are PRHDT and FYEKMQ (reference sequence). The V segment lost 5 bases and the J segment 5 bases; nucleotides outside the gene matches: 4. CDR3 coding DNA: TGTGCCAGCAGCCAGCGGGAGGGACAAGATACGCAGTATTTT. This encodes CASSQREGQDTQYF.

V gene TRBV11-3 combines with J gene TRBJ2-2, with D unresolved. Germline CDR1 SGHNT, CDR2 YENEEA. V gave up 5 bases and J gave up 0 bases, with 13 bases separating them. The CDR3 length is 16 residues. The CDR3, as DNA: TGTGCCAGCAGCCCTCGTTTGGGCTCGAACACCGGGGAGCTGTTTTTT. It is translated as CASSPRLGSNTGELFF.